A selection of T cell receptor beta chains follows, all from one sample in a study of blood T cell repertoires in COVID-19. Using immunoSEQ multiplex PCR, the repertoire was profiled, and TCRdb retains in-frame clones only, with some absent. The table lists 250,000 to 300,000 clones, roughly 93% of them singletons. Material: PBMCs or T cells enriched from blood (not recorded which). Source of these receptors: a woman aged 40 to 50 with acute COVID-19. CDR3s leave out the opening cysteine and the closing phenylalanine or tryptophan. A D gene is named only where the DNA matches it firmly.

CDR3 length	D gene	V gene	J gene	CDR3 protein
10	-	TRBV6-6	TRBJ2-1	ASSYEEYEQF
14	TRBD2	TRBV7-2	TRBJ2-5	ASSLGVAGPQETQY
14	-	TRBV19	TRBJ1-5	ASSSQPLRGEKPQH
14	TRBD1	TRBV7-3	TRBJ2-2	ASSPTGTENTGELF
15	-	TRBV4-2	TRBJ1-4	ASSQELGQGRREKLF
11	TRBD1	TRBV24-1	TRBJ2-7	ATSKGAAYEQY
12	-	TRBV7-3	TRBJ1-2	ASSLSPGNYGYT
9	-	TRBV30	TRBJ2-1	AWSVREVEV
12	-	TRBV18	TRBJ2-7	ASSWRQGGYEQY
12	-	TRBV7-2	TRBJ2-1	ASSASGGIGEQF
14	TRBD2	TRBV5-1	TRBJ2-7	ASSSQGLAGGGEQY
13	-	TRBV4-3	TRBJ2-1	ASGYRVRGYNEQF
14	-	TRBV5-8	TRBJ1-6	ASSLASGAGNSPLH
13	-	TRBV19	TRBJ1-1	ASSIGVRERTEAF
12	-	TRBV19	TRBJ2-3	ASSMNGGTDTQY
14	TRBD1	TRBV10-3	TRBJ1-2	AISESRTGKTYGYT
13	-	TRBV6-5	TRBJ2-1	ASSSTGTSYNEQF
12	-	TRBV6-2/TRBV6-3	TRBJ2-7	ASRRRESSYEQY
14	-	TRBV5-4	TRBJ2-2	ASSLVYSSNTGELF
13	TRBD2	TRBV24-1	TRBJ2-3	ATSPRLAGVTTQY
12	-	TRBV2	TRBJ2-2	ASSDERTAGELF
12	-	TRBV24-1	TRBJ1-2	ATSPSGSNYGYT